This is a list of T cell receptor beta chains from one sample in a study of cytomegalovirus exposure and HLA in healthy donors. Data came from immunoSEQ multiplex PCR; TCRdb stores just in-frame clones and leaves some out. The sample contains some 110,000 clones, around 78% of which appear only once. What was sequenced was PBMCs. The receptors derive from a man between 40 and 49 years old in good health and CMV-seronegative. The CDR3 runs from the conserved cysteine through the conserved F or W. Each record gives: J gene, clone size, D gene, V gene, CDR3 protein, CDR3 DNA. D genes are given only for firm matches. Some rows mark clone size as missing; the rest say once, few, many or name a class of expanded clone.

>TRBJ2-7|.|TRBD1|TRBV11-2
CASSPLGRTGGSSYEQYF
TGTGCCAGCAGCCCCCTAGGACGGACAGGGGGTAGCTCCTACGAGCAGTACTTC
>TRBJ1-1|.|TRBD1|TRBV11-1
CASSFGQVPLGTEAFF
TGTGCCAGCAGCTTCGGACAGGTCCCCCTAGGCACTGAAGCTTTCTTT
>TRBJ1-6|.|.|TRBV4-3
CASSQGEPAGNSPLHF
TGCGCCAGCAGCCAAGGAGAGCCCGCAGGGAATTCACCCCTCCACTTT
>TRBJ1-2|.|.|TRBV6-1
CASSEGSLGDGYTF
TGTGCCAGCAGTGAAGGATCGTTGGGAGATGGCTACACCTTC
>TRBJ2-3|.|.|TRBV5-1
CASSPGGAQDTQYF
TGCGCCAGCAGCCCTGGGGGGGCACAGGATACGCAGTATTTT
>TRBJ1-4|.|.|TRBV4-1
CASSFGSVYEKLFF
TGCGCCAGCAGCTTCGGGTCTGTTTATGAAAAACTGTTTTTT
>TRBJ2-1|.|TRBD2|TRBV9
CASSGGAGPTYNEQFF
TGTGCCAGCAGCGGTGGAGCGGGGCCTACCTACAATGAGCAGTTCTTC
>TRBJ1-2|.|.|TRBV19
CASSESTAAPYGYTF
TGTGCCAGTAGTGAATCGACGGCGGCTCCATATGGCTACACCTTC
>TRBJ2-1|.|.|TRBV2
CASSVLRYNEQFF
TGTGCCAGCAGTGTGTTGAGATACAATGAGCAGTTCTTC
>TRBJ2-1|.|TRBD2|TRBV27
CASSFTLGLAGDNEQFF
TGTGCCAGCAGTTTTACCTTGGGACTAGCGGGGGACAATGAGCAGTTCTTC
>TRBJ1-3|.|.|TRBV6-1
CASSVREAGNTIYF
TGTGCCAGCAGTGTCAGGGAGGCTGGAAACACCATATATTTT
>TRBJ2-1|.|.|TRBV5-4
CASRPSPTTYNEQFF
TGTGCCAGCAGACCTAGCCCTACCACCTACAATGAGCAGTTCTTC
>TRBJ1-5|.|.|TRBV7-2
CASSLTVSNQPQHF
TGTGCCAGCAGCTTGACAGTTAGCAATCAGCCCCAGCATTTT
>TRBJ1-5|.|TRBD1|TRBV25-1
CASSTSDRGQPQHF
TGTGCCAGCAGTACATCCGACAGGGGCCAGCCCCAGCATTTT
>TRBJ1-4|once|.|TRBV6-5
CASSYSGASGEKLFF
TGTGCCAGCAGTTACTCAGGGGCCTCGGGCGAAAAACTGTTTTTT
>TRBJ1-4|once|.|TRBV4-3
CASSQDFRDEKLFF
TGCGCCAGCAGCCAAGATTTCAGGGATGAAAAACTGTTTTTT
>TRBJ2-1|.|.|TRBV27
CASSLQGSNEQFF
TGTGCCAGCAGTTTGCAGGGGTCCAATGAGCAGTTCTTC
>TRBJ1-2|.|.|TRBV6-6
CASTSQGPRGYTF
TGTGCCAGCACCTCACAGGGCCCGAGGGGCTACACCTTC
>TRBJ2-2|.|TRBD2|TRBV7-2
CASQLARNTGELFF
TGTGCCAGCCAACTAGCGAGGAACACCGGGGAGCTGTTTTTT
>TRBJ2-7|few|TRBD1|TRBV4-3
CASSQVFSDRGYEQYF
TGCGCCAGCAGCCAAGTGTTCTCGGACAGGGGCTACGAGCAGTACTTC
>TRBJ2-5|.|TRBD2|TRBV28
CASSFGGAGTWETQYF
TGTGCCAGCAGTTTCGGGGGGGCGGGGACGTGGGAGACCCAGTACTTC
>TRBJ1-3|.|.|TRBV7-7
CASSPGDSSGNTIYF
TGTGCCAGCAGCCCAGGCGATTCCTCTGGAAACACCATATATTTT
>TRBJ1-6|once|.|TRBV27
CASSLEGRVFSYNSPLHF
TGTGCCAGCAGTTTGGAGGGCAGGGTCTTCTCCTATAATTCACCCCTCCACTTT
>TRBJ2-7|few|TRBD2|TRBV4-1
CASSQVDSGDYEQYF
TGCGCCAGCAGCCAAGTCGATAGCGGGGACTACGAGCAGTACTTC
>TRBJ1-2|once|.|TRBV5-6
CASSFRPLPGNGYTF
TGTGCCAGCAGTTTTCGCCCCCTTCCAGGGAATGGCTACACCTTC
>TRBJ1-2|.|.|TRBV5-6
CASSTGHAGYTF
TGTGCCAGCAGCACCGGACACGCGGGCTACACCTTC
>TRBJ1-2|.|TRBD1|TRBV6-5
CASSYSRGGLEGYTF
TGTGCCAGCAGTTACTCGAGAGGGGGCTTGGAGGGCTACACCTTC
>TRBJ1-4|.|.|TRBV7-9
CSSSPKTGPNEKLFF
TGTTCCAGCAGCCCGAAGACAGGCCCTAATGAAAAACTGTTTTTT
>TRBJ1-1|once|.|TRBV7-9
CASSDYGRGNTEAFF
TGTGCCAGCAGTGATTATGGGCGGGGGAACACTGAAGCTTTCTTT
>TRBJ2-7|once|.|TRBV7-2
CASSLKGLPYEQYF
TGTGCCAGCAGCTTAAAGGGGCTACCGTACGAGCAGTACTTC